Following are 7 T cell receptor beta chains from one sample sequenced in a study of graft-versus-host responses after intestinal transplantation. Some clones are missing from TCRdb's copy, which holds only in-frame ones; the method was immunoSEQ multiplex PCR. The profile shows 96,000 or so clones, around 90% of them singletons. Their target antigens are unknown. The input for sequencing was unstimulated CD4+ T cells sorted from spleen or lymph node cells, taken before intestinal transplant. All receptors derive from a human donor who received an intestinal transplant.

The chain is built from TRBV4-1 and TRBJ2-1, with TRBD2 identical over 8 bases. Trimming removed 3 bases from V and 3 bases from J; junction bases left unmatched: 10. Germline V gene lookup returns CDR1 MGHRA and CDR2 YSYEKL. The length of the CDR3 is 17 residues. The CDR3 bases are TGCGCCAGCAGCCAGGGGGGGGCACTAGCGGTCTACAATGAGCAGTTCTTC. This encodes CASSQGGALAVYNEQFF.

The chain employs TRBV4-3 and TRBJ1-6, with TRBD1 as a possible D gene (6 bases). The CDR3 length is 15 residues. V was cut by 0 bases and J by 10 bases, with 13 bases left in between. The V gene's germline CDR1 is LGHNA and CDR2 YSLEER. The CDR3 DNA reads as TGCGCCAGCAGCCAAGATGGGACAAAGATGTCACCCCTCCACTTT. Encoded protein: CASSQDGTKMSPLHF.

The rearrangement joins TRBV7-6 to TRBJ2-7; possibly TRBD1 for D (5 bases). Germline-derived CDR1 and CDR2 are SGHVS and FNYEAQ. The CDR3 extends over 12 amino acids. Trimming removed 2 bases from V and 5 bases from J, with 7 bases in between. The CDR3 coding sequence is TGTGCCAGCAGCTTACAGGGTAACGAGCAGTACTTC. Translation gives CASSLQGNEQYF.

The rearrangement uses TRBV7-9 and TRBJ2-7, with 10 bases lining up with TRBD1. From germline, CDR1 is SEHNR and CDR2 FQNEAQ (reference sequence). Trimming took 0 bases from V and 7 from J; bases not matched to a gene: 6. The CDR3 length is 15 residues. CDR3 nucleotides: TGTGCCAGCAGCTTAGCTCTTGGGACAGGGGTAGAGCAGTACTTC. It translates to CASSLALGTGVEQYF.

This clone came up a few times. The chain couples TRBV2 to TRBJ2-3, with 9 bases aligning to TRBD2. Germline trimming cut 3 bases from V and 3 bases from J; bases unmatched to any gene: 10. In germline, CDR1 is SNHLY, CDR2 FYNNEI. The CDR3 has 17 amino acids. In DNA, the CDR3 is TGTGCCAGCAGTGACTTACAAACTAGCGGGTCGACAGATACGCAGTATTTT. Translated: CASSDLQTSGSTDTQYF.

This chain joins TRBV5-4 and TRBJ2-5; 9 bases agree with TRBD1. Germline V gives CDR1 SGHNT, CDR2 YYREEE (reference sequence). The CDR3 covers 16 residues. V dropped 0 bases and J dropped 5; count of bases not matched to a gene: 8. The CDR3 loop reads CASSLGTPGTGETQYF. Written as DNA, the CDR3 is TGTGCCAGCAGCTTGGGCACTCCCGGGACAGGGGAGACCCAGTACTTC. Drawing the rest from reference TRBV5-4 and TRBJ2-5, the complete variable domain is ETGVTQSPTHLIKTRGQQVTLRCSSQSGHNTVSWYQQALGQGPQFIFQYYREEENGRGNFPPRFSGLQFPNYSSELNVNALELDDSALYLCASSLGTPGTGETQYFGPGTRLLVL.

CDR3 sequence reads: CASSPQIDLERYEQYF. Written as DNA, the CDR3 is TGTGCCAGCAGCCCCCAAATAGACCTTGAGCGCTACGAGCAGTACTTC. The chain combines TRBV5-5 with TRBJ2-7; D uncertain. The V gene's germline CDR1 is SGHKS and CDR2 YYEKEE (reference sequence). The CDR3 covers 16 residues. V gave up 4 bases and J gave up 3 bases, with 20 bases separating them.